This T cell receptor (beta chain) was retrieved from a study of T-cell reconstitution after alpha-beta-depleted transplantation in children. Molecular barcoding with unique molecular identifiers was used for the TCRbeta library. MiXCR was run by TCRdb on the PCR reads, yielding one entry per CDR3 protein. The sample includes about 540,000 distinct CDR3 sequences, roughly 18% of them seen just once. This clonotype has only a few counts. CDR3 length: 13 amino acids. Trimming stripped 10 bases from V and 0 bases from J, with 10 bases between. The rearrangement joins TRBV12-3 or TRBV12-4 to TRBJ1-5; perhaps TRBD1 as D (6 bases). This TCR came from a human donor who donated a stem cell graft to a child with acute lymphoblastic leukemia. Sequences were derived from PBMCs from the stem cell graft donor, sampled from the stem cell graft. CDR3 in DNA: TGTGCCACTAACAGGGATAGCAATCAGCCCCAGCATTTT. Translated: CATNRDSNQPQHF.